A selection of T cell receptor beta chains follows, all from one sample in a study of T cells in Graves' hyperthyroidism and ophthalmopathy. TCRdb passed the multiplex PCR reads through MiXCR, listing each CDR3 protein once. Of about 360,000 distinct CDR3 sequences in the sample, roughly 13% were seen once. Sequences were obtained from blood. The source of these receptors is a man under 40 with Graves' hyperthyroidism that later progressed to Graves' ophthalmopathy. Both conserved end residues are part of each CDR3. D genes are given only for firm matches. Size is omitted from some rows. Given values are once, few, many or a class for expanded clones.

d_call,v_call,j_call,clone_size,cdr3_nt,cdr3_aa
.,TRBV7-7,TRBJ2-5,many,TGTGCTAGCAGCGCCCCGGGACCGAACTCGGAGACCCAGTACTTC,CASSAPGPNSETQYF
.,TRBV28,TRBJ1-5,many,TGTGCCAGCACCCCGGGGCGGAGAGGCAATCAGCCCCAGCATTTT,CASTPGRRGNQPQHF
.,TRBV5-5,TRBJ1-4,few,TGTGCCAGCAGCTTCTGGCCCCGGAGACTTAATGAAAAACTGTTTTTT,CASSFWPRRLNEKLFF
.,TRBV28,TRBJ1-2,many,TGTGCCAGCAGTTTAATGATTTCAGGGAGTGGCTACACCTTC,CASSLMISGSGYTF
.,TRBV20-1,TRBJ1-5,few,TGCAGTGCTAGAGGGACGGCTAATCAGCCCCAGCATTTT,CSARGTANQPQHF
.,TRBV7-8,TRBJ1-3,.,TGTGCCAGCAGCTTAGCGGGGAGTGATTCGAAATATTTT,CASSLAGSDSKYF
.,TRBV12-3/TRBV12-4,TRBJ2-3,.,TGTGCCAGCAGTTTCCGAGAAGCAGGTACGCAGTATTTT,CASSFREAGTQYF
.,TRBV15,TRBJ2-3,.,TGTGCCACCAGCAGAGATGAAGGGGGTTCAGATACGCAGTATTTT,CATSRDEGGSDTQYF
TRBD1,TRBV5-8,TRBJ1-2,few,TGTGCCAGCAGCGACACACAGGGGACTTATAGCTATGGCTACACCTTC,CASSDTQGTYSYGYTF
TRBD1,TRBV3-1,TRBJ1-6,many,TGTGCCAGCAGCCAGAAGGGGGCTCGGAATTCACCCCTCCACTTT,CASSQKGARNSPLHF
.,TRBV20-1,TRBJ1-3,many,TGCAGTGCCTTTGGGGTCTCGGGAAACACCATATATTTT,CSAFGVSGNTIYF
TRBD1,TRBV11-2,TRBJ2-7,.,TGTGCCAGCAGCCCCTGGACAGGACTGAAGGACGAGCAGTACTTC,CASSPWTGLKDEQYF
.,TRBV28,TRBJ2-6,many,TGTGCCAGCAGTTTAGAACGTAGGGCCTCTGGGGCCAACGTCCTGACTTTC,CASSLERRASGANVLTF
.,TRBV19,TRBJ2-7,.,TGTGCCAGTAGTCCCGCAGAACGTTCGACCTACGAGCAGTACTTC,CASSPAERSTYEQYF
TRBD1,TRBV5-8,TRBJ2-7,many,TGTGCCAGCAGCTTGGGCGACAGGGGCTACGAGCAGTACTTC,CASSLGDRGYEQYF
TRBD1,TRBV28,TRBJ1-2,many,TGTGCCACCGGGATGACAGGGCTCTATGGCTACACCTTC,CATGMTGLYGYTF